The 2 T cell receptor beta chains reported below all come from one sample, sequenced in a study of T cell responses to AZD1222 COVID-19 vaccine. Clones were read by immunoSEQ multiplex PCR, and TCRdb kept only the in-frame ones, dropping some. The data hold about 130,000 clones, with more than 70% observed a single time. Sequencing used peripheral blood, obtained on day 0 of AZD1222 vaccination. These TCRs come from an adult in good health.

This clone is a singleton in its sample. V and J are TRBV21-1 and TRBJ1-6; the table's D call, TRBD1, was not checked against the DNA. TRBV21-1 is designated a pseudogene. The CDR3 length is 21 residues. CDR3 coding DNA: TGTGCCAGCAGCAAAGACGGGGCGGACAGGGACCAAACTTCCTATAATTCACCCCTCCACTTT. This codes for CASSKDGADRDQTSYNSPLHF.

This clone was detected only once. This chain connects TRBV14 to TRBJ2-7, with 8 bases identical to TRBD2. Looked up from germline, CDR1 is SGHDN and CDR2 is FVKESK. The trim removed 1 base at V and 4 bases at J, leaving 6 bases unmatched. The CDR3 loop spans 15 amino acids. The CDR3 nucleotides are TGTGCCAGCAGCCAAGTAGGGGTAGCGGGGTACGAGCAGTACTTC. As protein: CASSQVGVAGYEQYF. Full variable domain (outside the CDR3, taken from reference TRBV14 and TRBJ2-7): EAGVTQFPSHSVIEKGQTVTLRCDPISGHDNLYWYRRVMGKEIKFLLHFVKESKQDESGMPNNRFLAERTGGTYSTLKVQPAELEDSGVYFCASSQVGVAGYEQYFGPGTRLTVT.